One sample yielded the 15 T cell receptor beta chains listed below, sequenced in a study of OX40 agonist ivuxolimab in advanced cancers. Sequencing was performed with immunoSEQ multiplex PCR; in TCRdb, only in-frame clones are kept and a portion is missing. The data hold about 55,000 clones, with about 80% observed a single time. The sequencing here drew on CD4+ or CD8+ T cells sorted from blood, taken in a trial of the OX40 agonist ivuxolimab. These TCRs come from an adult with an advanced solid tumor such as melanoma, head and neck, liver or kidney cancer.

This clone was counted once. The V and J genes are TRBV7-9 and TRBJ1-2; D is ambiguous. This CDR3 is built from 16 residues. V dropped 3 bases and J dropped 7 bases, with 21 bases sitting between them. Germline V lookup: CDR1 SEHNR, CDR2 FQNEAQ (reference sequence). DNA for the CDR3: TGTGCCAGCAGCTTGGTCCTAGCAGGACCTGCGGGTGGCTACACCTTC. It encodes CASSLVLAGPAGGYTF.

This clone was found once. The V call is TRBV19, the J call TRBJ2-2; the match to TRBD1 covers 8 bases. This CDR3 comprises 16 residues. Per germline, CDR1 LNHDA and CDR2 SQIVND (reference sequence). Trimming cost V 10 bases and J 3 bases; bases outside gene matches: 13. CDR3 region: CATSPRRGRDTGELFF. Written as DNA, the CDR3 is TGTGCCACCTCCCCCCGCAGGGGGCGCGACACCGGGGAGCTGTTTTTT.

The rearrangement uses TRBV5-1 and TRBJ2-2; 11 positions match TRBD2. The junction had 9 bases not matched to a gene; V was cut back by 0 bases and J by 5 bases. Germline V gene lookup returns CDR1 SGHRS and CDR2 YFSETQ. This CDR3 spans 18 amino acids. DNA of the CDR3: TGCGCCAGCAGCTTGGAACTAGCGGGAGCCCCGGGGACCGGGGAGCTGTTTTTT. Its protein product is CASSLELAGAPGTGELFF.

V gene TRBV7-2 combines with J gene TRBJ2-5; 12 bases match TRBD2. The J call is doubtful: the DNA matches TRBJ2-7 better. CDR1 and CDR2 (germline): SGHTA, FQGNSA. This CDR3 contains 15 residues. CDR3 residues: CASSRLAGALYEQYF. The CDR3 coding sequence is TGTGCCAGCAGTAGACTAGCGGGGGCGTTATACGAGCAGTACTTC.

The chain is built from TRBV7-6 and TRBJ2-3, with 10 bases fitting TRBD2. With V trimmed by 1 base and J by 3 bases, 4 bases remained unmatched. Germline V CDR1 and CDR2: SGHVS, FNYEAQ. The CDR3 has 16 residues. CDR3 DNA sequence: TGTGCCAGCAGCTTAGGAGCGGGGGGGCCGACAGATACGCAGTATTTT. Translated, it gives CASSLGAGGPTDTQYF.

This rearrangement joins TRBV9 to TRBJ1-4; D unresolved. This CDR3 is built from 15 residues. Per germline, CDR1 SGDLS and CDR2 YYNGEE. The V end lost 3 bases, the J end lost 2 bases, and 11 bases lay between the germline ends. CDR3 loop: CASSARLATNEKLFF. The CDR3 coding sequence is TGTGCCAGCAGCGCCCGACTCGCCACTAATGAAAAACTGTTTTTT.

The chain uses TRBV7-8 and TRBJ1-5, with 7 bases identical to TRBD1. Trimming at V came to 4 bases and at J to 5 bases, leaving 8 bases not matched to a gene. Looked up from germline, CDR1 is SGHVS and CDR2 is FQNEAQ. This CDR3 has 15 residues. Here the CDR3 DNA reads TGTGCCAGCAGCTCCCTGACAGGGATTTATCAGCCCCAGCATTTT. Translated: CASSSLTGIYQPQHF.

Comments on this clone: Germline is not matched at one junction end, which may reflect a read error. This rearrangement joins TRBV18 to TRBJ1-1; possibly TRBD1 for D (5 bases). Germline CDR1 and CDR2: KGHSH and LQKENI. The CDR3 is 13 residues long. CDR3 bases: TGTGCCAGCTCACCGGGCAGGGCAGCTGAGGCTTTCTTT. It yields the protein CASSPGRAAEAFF.

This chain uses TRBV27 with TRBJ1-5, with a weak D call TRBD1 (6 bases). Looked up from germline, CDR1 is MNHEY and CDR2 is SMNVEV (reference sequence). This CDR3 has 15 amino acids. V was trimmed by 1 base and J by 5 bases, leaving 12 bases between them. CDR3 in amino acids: CASSLFTGPHQPQHF. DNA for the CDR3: TGTGCCAGCAGTTTATTTACAGGGCCACATCAGCCCCAGCATTTT.

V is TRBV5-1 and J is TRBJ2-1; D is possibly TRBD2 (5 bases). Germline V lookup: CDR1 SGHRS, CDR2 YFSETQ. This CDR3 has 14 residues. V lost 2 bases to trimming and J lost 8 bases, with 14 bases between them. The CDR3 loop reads CASSFQLVWDEQFF. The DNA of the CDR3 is TGCGCCAGCAGCTTCCAACTAGTCTGGGATGAGCAGTTCTTC.

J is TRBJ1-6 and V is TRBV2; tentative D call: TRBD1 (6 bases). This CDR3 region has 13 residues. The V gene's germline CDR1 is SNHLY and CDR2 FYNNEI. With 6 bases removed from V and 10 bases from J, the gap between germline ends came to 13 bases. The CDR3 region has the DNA TGTGCCAGCAGCCGGGACCAGGGGTCACCCCTCCACTTT. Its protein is CASSRDQGSPLHF.

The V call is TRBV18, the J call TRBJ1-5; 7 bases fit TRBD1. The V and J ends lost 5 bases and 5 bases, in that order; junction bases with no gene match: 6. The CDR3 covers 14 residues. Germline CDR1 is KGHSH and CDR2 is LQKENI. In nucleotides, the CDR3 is TGTGCCAGCTCAGAACAGGGGCCTCATCAGCCCCAGCATTTT. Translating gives CASSEQGPHQPQHF.

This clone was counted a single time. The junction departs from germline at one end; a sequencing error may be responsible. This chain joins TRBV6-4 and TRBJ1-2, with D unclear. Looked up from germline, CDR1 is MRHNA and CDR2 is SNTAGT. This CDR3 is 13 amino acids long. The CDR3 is CAGSDVGVYGYTF. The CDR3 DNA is TGTGCCGGCAGTGACGTTGGGGTTTATGGCTACACCTTC.

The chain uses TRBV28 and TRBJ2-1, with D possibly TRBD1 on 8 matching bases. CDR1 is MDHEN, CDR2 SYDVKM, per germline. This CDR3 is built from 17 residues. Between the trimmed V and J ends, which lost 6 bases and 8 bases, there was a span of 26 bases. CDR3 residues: CASRLDRVREFGDEQFF. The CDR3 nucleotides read TGTGCCAGCAGGCTGGACAGGGTGCGGGAGTTTGGCGATGAGCAGTTCTTC. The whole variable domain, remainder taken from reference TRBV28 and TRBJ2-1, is DVKVTQSSRYLVKRTGEKVFLECVQDMDHENMFWYRQDPGLGLRLIYFSYDVKMKEKGDIPEGYSVSREKKERFSLILESASTNQTSMYLCASRLDRVREFGDEQFFGPGTRLTVL.

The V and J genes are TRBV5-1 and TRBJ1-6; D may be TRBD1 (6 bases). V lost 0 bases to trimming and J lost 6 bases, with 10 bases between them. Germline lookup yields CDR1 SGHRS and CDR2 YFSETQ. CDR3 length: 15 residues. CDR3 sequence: CASSLEGRGNSPLHF. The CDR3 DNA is TGCGCCAGCAGCTTGGAAGGCAGGGGTAATTCACCCCTCCACTTT.